Described below is a single T cell receptor beta chain sequence and its context. The antigen remains undetermined. Germline CDR1 MNHNY, CDR2 SVGAGI (reference sequence). CDR3 length: 13 residues. V lost 6 bases and J lost 3, with 9 bases in between. The data belong to a study of shared clonotypes between healthy human individuals. Across the study: The donor pool was made up of two women and three men aged 18 to 49. Regarding the study as a whole: Among non-shared clonotypes, generation probabilities were lower than among those shared by all four donors.

This table comes from immunoSEQ multiplex PCR, and its TCRdb copy is limited to in-frame clones, with some not included. The sample records about 1.5 million clones, roughly 98% being singletons. The clonotype was recovered from a man in his thirties or forties in good health. Source material: naive CD4+ T cells sorted from blood. Sample subset: CD45RA+ positively selected. The chain couples TRBV6-6 to TRBJ2-1; D unclear. In DNA form, the CDR3 reads TGTGCCAGCAGCTACGGATACTACAATGAGCAGTTCTTC. Protein sequence: CASSYGYYNEQFF.